This passage covers 13 T cell receptor beta chains from one sample sequenced in a study of cytomegalovirus exposure and HLA in healthy donors. 13 Jbeta primers and 60 Vbeta primers were used for the PCR. Data came from immunoSEQ multiplex PCR; TCRdb stores just in-frame clones and leaves some out. There are 150,000 or so clones in the sample; roughly 80% occur only once, and about 1.4% lies in the top ten. Source material: PBMCs. Receptors originate from a woman in her 30s in good health and CMV-seronegative.

There are a few counts of this clone. The chain combines TRBV9 with TRBJ2-1; 9 nucleotides agree with TRBD2. V shed 0 bases and J 7 bases; nucleotides not matched to a gene: 5. Germline V gives CDR1 SGDLS, CDR2 YYNGEE. The CDR3 loop spans 15 amino acids. This CDR3 reads CASSVGLAVTNEQFF. The CDR3 DNA reads as TGTGCCAGCAGCGTAGGACTAGCGGTGACGAATGAGCAGTTCTTC.

The chain uses TRBV19 and TRBJ2-3; maybe TRBD2 (5 bases). The CDR3 covers 17 residues. Germline CDR1 is LNHDA and CDR2 is SQIVND (reference sequence). The V and J ends lost 4 bases and 1 base respectively, with 18 bases between them. The CDR3 DNA sequence: TGTGCCAGTAGTACCCTCTTACTAGATCGCGGCACAGATACGCAGTATTTT. Translating it yields CASSTLLLDRGTDTQYF.

The chain combines TRBV2 with TRBJ1-1; 7 positions match TRBD1. The ends lost 6 bases at V and 4 bases at J; junction bases unmatched: 8. The CDR3 is 14 residues long. Germline V gene sequence: CDR1 SNHLY, CDR2 FYNNEI. The CDR3 sequence: CASSLLTGLTEAFF. The DNA of the CDR3 is TGTGCCAGCAGCCTACTGACAGGGCTCACTGAAGCTTTCTTT. Combining the CDR3 with reference TRBV2 and TRBJ1-1 gives the whole variable domain EPEVTQTPSHQVTQMGQEVILRCVPISNHLYFYWYRQILGQKVEFLVSFYNNEISEKSEIFDDQFSVERPDGSNFTLKIRSTKLEDSAMYFCASSLLTGLTEAFFGQGTRLTVV.

This sequence joins TRBV27 and TRBJ2-3, with D perhaps TRBD2 (5 bases). The CDR3 has 13 amino acids. The germline V gene has CDR1 MNHEY and CDR2 SMNVEV (reference sequence). Between the trimmed V and J ends, which lost 2 bases and 3 bases, there was a span of 6 bases. This CDR3 reads CASSLRGTDTQYF. As DNA, the CDR3 is TGTGCCAGCAGTTTACGGGGTACAGATACGCAGTATTTT.

This chain joins TRBV7-3 and TRBJ2-5, with D maybe TRBD1 (6 bases). Germline-derived CDR1 and CDR2 are SGHTA and FQGTGA. The CDR3 is 14 residues long. V lost 0 bases to trimming and J lost 5 bases, with 10 bases between them. The DNA of the CDR3 is TGTGCCAGCAGCTTAACGGGACAAGGCGAGACCCAGTACTTC. Translated: CASSLTGQGETQYF.

The chain is built from TRBV2 and TRBJ2-7; 9 bases map to TRBD1. The V gene's germline CDR1 is SNHLY and CDR2 FYNNEI. The junction had 8 bases not matched to a gene; V was cut back by 5 bases and J by 6 bases. The CDR3 is made up of 14 amino acids. The DNA for the CDR3 is TGTGCCAGCAGTTATGGACAGGGGACGGGCGAGCAGTACTTC. Translating gives CASSYGQGTGEQYF.

Only one count was recorded for this clone. J is TRBJ1-2 and V is TRBV2, with 10 bases that match TRBD1. V dropped 5 bases and J dropped 8; count of bases not matched to a gene: 5. Germline V CDR1 and CDR2: SNHLY, FYNNEI. This CDR3 region has 13 residues. The CDR3 DNA sequence: TGTGCCAGCAGTCGACAGGGGGCAGAAGGCTACACCTTC. It is translated as CASSRQGAEGYTF.

The chain is built from TRBV6-6 and TRBJ1-1, with D tentatively TRBD1 (5 bases). Germline V gives CDR1 MNHNY, CDR2 SVGAGI (reference sequence). The CDR3 runs to 15 residues. V gave up 7 bases and J gave up 4 bases, with 19 bases separating them. For the CDR3, the DNA is TGTGCCAGCACCGAAGGGCGGGGGGGAAGCACTGAAGCTTTCTTT. This encodes CASTEGRGGSTEAFF.

The chain carries TRBV11-2 and TRBJ1-4; a possible D gene is TRBD1 (5 bases). The V gene lost 4 bases and the J gene lost 8 bases, with 23 bases spanning the gap. This CDR3 has 17 residues. Germline CDR1 and CDR2: SGHAT and FQNNGV. This CDR3 reads CASSSGGFLDPEEKLFF. The CDR3 nucleotides read TGTGCCAGCAGCTCCGGGGGTTTTCTCGACCCCGAGGAAAAACTGTTTTTT.

The rearrangement links TRBV12-5 to TRBJ2-3; D uncertain. CDR1 is LGHNT and CDR2 is FRNRAP in the germline V gene. The CDR3 spans 13 residues. V lost 1 base and J lost 5, with 7 bases in between. The CDR3 sequence: CASGLGRGDTQYF. In DNA, the CDR3 is TGTGCTAGTGGTTTGGGAAGAGGAGATACGCAGTATTTT.

This clone occurred a few times. The V call is TRBV2, the J call TRBJ1-5; D unclear. V shed 7 bases and J shed 7 bases, with 20 bases lying between them. The germline V gene encodes CDR1 SNHLY and CDR2 FYNNEI. This CDR3 is 15 amino acids long. The CDR3 bases are TGTGCCAGCACCGCTGGAGGGTCAGCGGGCCAGCCCCAGCATTTT. It translates to CASTAGGSAGQPQHF.

This CDR3 is CASSPDSYGYTF. CDR3 DNA sequence: TGTGCCAGCAGTCCGGACAGCTATGGCTACACCTTC. The chain has TRBV2 and TRBJ1-2; D possibly corresponds to TRBD1 (6 bases). This CDR3 spans 12 amino acids. From germline, CDR1 is SNHLY and CDR2 FYNNEI. Deletions cut 5 bases from V and 4 bases from J, with 8 bases between. The full variable domain, rest sourced from reference TRBV2 and TRBJ1-2, is EPEVTQTPSHQVTQMGQEVILRCVPISNHLYFYWYRQILGQKVEFLVSFYNNEISEKSEIFDDQFSVERPDGSNFTLKIRSTKLEDSAMYFCASSPDSYGYTFGSGTRLTVV.

This rearrangement joins TRBV9 to TRBJ2-5; D is possibly TRBD1 (5 bases). V lost 0 bases to trimming and J lost 5 bases, with 11 bases between them. Germline loops: CDR1 SGDLS, CDR2 YYNGEE. The CDR3 spans 14 residues. The CDR3 loop is CASSVAPGSETQYF. DNA of the CDR3: TGTGCCAGCAGCGTAGCCCCAGGGTCGGAGACCCAGTACTTC. Based on the CDR3 plus reference TRBV9 and TRBJ2-5, the full variable domain is DSGVTQTPKHLITATGQRVTLRCSPRSGDLSVYWYQQSLDQGLQFLIQYYNGEERAKGNILERFSAQQFPDLHSELNLSSLELGDSALYFCASSVAPGSETQYFGPGTRLLVL.